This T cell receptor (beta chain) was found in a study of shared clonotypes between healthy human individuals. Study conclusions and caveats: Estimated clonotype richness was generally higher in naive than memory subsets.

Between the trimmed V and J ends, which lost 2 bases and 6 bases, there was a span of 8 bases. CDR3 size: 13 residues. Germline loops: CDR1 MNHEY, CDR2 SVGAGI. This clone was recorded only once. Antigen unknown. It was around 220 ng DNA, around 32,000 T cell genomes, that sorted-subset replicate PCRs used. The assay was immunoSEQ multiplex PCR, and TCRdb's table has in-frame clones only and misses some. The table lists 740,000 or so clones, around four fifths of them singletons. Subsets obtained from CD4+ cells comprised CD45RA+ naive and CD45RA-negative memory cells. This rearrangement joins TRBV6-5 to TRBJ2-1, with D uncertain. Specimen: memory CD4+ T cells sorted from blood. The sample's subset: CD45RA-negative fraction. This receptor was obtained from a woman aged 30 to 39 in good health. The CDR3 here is CASSYGLSNEQFF. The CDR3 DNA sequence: TGTGCCAGCAGTTACGGGCTAAGCAATGAGCAGTTCTTC.